These T cell receptor beta chains were read from a single sample in a study of T cells after yellow fever vaccination. TCRdb reprocessed the 5' RACE reads with MiXCR, giving one entry per CDR3 protein. The data contain 300,000 to 400,000 distinct CDR3 sequences, about 4% of them singletons. Sequences were derived from PBMCs, sampled 5 days after the yellow fever booster vaccination. The receptors were gathered from a man aged 18 to 30 who received the YFV17D yellow fever vaccine. Both conserved end residues are trimmed from each CDR3. Where a row states a size, it is once, few, many or the class of an expanded clone; other rows omit it.

J | V | size | CDR3
TRBJ1-2 | TRBV7-3 | few | ASSLIAGPNYGYT
TRBJ2-1 | TRBV6-1 | many | ASTELVAGGRDEQF
TRBJ2-7 | TRBV18 | . | ASSPYRTYEQY
TRBJ2-1 | TRBV7-2 | many | ASSPPRGVYNEQF
TRBJ1-1 | TRBV5-1 | many | ASSSRGATEAF
TRBJ2-5 | TRBV20-1 | few | SAGPPGRGQETQY
TRBJ1-5 | TRBV7-8 | few | ASSRTAGLHQPQH
TRBJ2-5 | TRBV3-1 | many | ASSQVLAGLQETQY
TRBJ1-1 | TRBV9 | few | ASNRGSGNTEAF
TRBJ2-6 | TRBV27 | many | ASSFGVSGANVLT
TRBJ2-7 | TRBV19 | few | ATKTGDLSYEQY
TRBJ2-5 | TRBV7-9 | . | ASSRGQDRETQY
TRBJ2-1 | TRBV6-5 | few | ASRPGSSYNEQF
TRBJ1-1 | TRBV4-1 | many | ASSQERGFTEAF
TRBJ2-1 | TRBV7-9 | . | ASSMLGGGADEQF
TRBJ1-2 | TRBV12-3/TRBV12-4 | . | ASSLSGGSYGYT
TRBJ2-3 | TRBV6-2/TRBV6-3 | few | ASYSMDRHTDTQY
TRBJ1-1 | TRBV28 | few | ASSFGTARDTEAF
TRBJ2-5 | TRBV20-1 | few | SARGADETQY
TRBJ2-5 | TRBV5-1 | . | ASSSVGDQETQY
TRBJ1-1 | TRBV7-2 | many | ASSSDGAF
TRBJ1-2 | TRBV20-1 | . | SALPGTGDRPRDGYT
TRBJ2-5 | TRBV12-3/TRBV12-4 | many | ASSLYETQY
TRBJ1-1 | TRBV29-1 | many | SVEGLAGAF
TRBJ2-1 | TRBV5-5 | . | ASSLFSMNEQF
TRBJ1-4 | TRBV4-1 | many | ASSQVAPEATNEKLF
TRBJ2-1 | TRBV24-1 | . | ATSDPNGVNEQF
TRBJ1-5 | TRBV7-2 | many | ASSRTGNQPQH
TRBJ1-1 | TRBV7-2 | . | ASSPYAADTEAF
TRBJ1-3 | TRBV12-3/TRBV12-4 | many | ASSWVPRVSGNTIY
TRBJ2-2 | TRBV29-1 | many | SVPGTGKTGELF
TRBJ1-6 | TRBV6-6 | many | ASSYGAGSPPLH
TRBJ1-6 | TRBV5-1 | . | ASSSVEGRSPLH
TRBJ1-6 | TRBV12-3/TRBV12-4 | few | ASSLQGGVAPLH
TRBJ1-3 | TRBV7-8 | few | ASSLQISSGNTIY
TRBJ1-1 | TRBV5-1 | many | ASSIGTGETEAF
TRBJ2-5 | TRBV5-1 | few | ASSAHQWGRGETQY
TRBJ1-2 | TRBV7-9 | . | ASIGSIGYGYT
TRBJ2-3 | TRBV6-5 | . | ASAGQGADTQY
TRBJ2-5 | TRBV20-1 | few | SAGDSTQETQY
TRBJ2-3 | TRBV12-3/TRBV12-4 | . | ASSTTPDPSLNTQY
TRBJ1-5 | TRBV12-3/TRBV12-4 | few | ASSLARGTGNQPQH
TRBJ1-5 | TRBV5-6 | few | ASILATGNQPQH
TRBJ1-6 | TRBV6-1 | many | ASSGPAGRIRSYNSPLH
TRBJ1-1 | TRBV13 | few | ASSLRTASTEAF